The source of this TCR beta chain is a study of vaccination effects on CD4 cells after COVID-19 (dated by TCRdb to between 2021 and 2023). Context from the whole study: Across the study, the median time from the second dose to post-vaccine sampling was 72 days (range 14 to 241). SARS-CoV-2 spike-specific CD4+ TCR repertoires from before and after mRNA vaccination were compared in COVID-19 convalescent patients and in infection-naive vaccine recipients. The full study included around nine COVID-19 convalescent patients and several SARS-CoV-2-naive healthy vaccine recipients. Cultures from other donors in the study were sequenced using the Oncomine TCR Beta short-read assay on an Illumina iSeq 100.

The V and J ends are trimmed by 6 bases and 0 bases, leaving 6 bases between them. CDR1 and CDR2 are read off the germline V gene as MNHEY and SVGAGI. The CDR3 runs 14 residues from the cysteine to the phenylalanine. The DNA shown is the 42-base CDR3, in frame from base 1. Results and caveats for the whole study, not just this receptor: Limitations of the study were the small number of convalescent patients and the absence of early post-infection timepoints. Among healthy vaccine recipients, nearly all vaccine-induced clones were SARS-CoV-2 mono-reactive, and only 1 of 255 was cross-reactive with common cold coronaviruses. Both infection-induced and vaccine-induced clones contracted markedly at late post-vaccination timepoints, which is consistent with waning T cell responses.

Receptors were amplified or captured by the immunoSEQ multiplex PCR assay. DNA from the CD4+ T cells that had been cultured and isolated underwent TCR beta CDR3 sequencing. Per the original workflow: Non-productive TCR sequences were removed, reads were trimmed to the CDR3 region, and CDR3s of at least 7 amino acids were retained. Antigen-specific clonotypes were identified with the MANAFEST web app by comparing expansion in peptide wells against reference cultures. For clones to be considered positive, expansion at FDR<0.05 versus reference and all other wells, an odds ratio above 5, and a frequency above 0.1% in two replicate wells were required. A clonotype was defined as cross-reactive if the clonotype was significantly expanded both in SARS-CoV-2 spike wells and in at least one common cold coronavirus spike condition. Levenshtein distance calculated with the stringdist R package was used to assess CDR3 similarity, and unrooted trees were constructed with ape in R 3.6.1. Sourced from immuneACCESS, this table was stored by TCRdb with only in-frame sequences that have V and J called. A share of the clones is absent; for the studies checked, an unresolved V gene accounts for under half, and the remainder has no known explanation. The V and J calls and clone size are taken from that table; D and trimming were inferred from the DNA. In all, the sample holds some 69,000 clones, and 74% of those were seen once. The ten largest clonotypes hold less than 2% of the sample.

To identify antigen-specific CD4+ T cell clonotypes by their expansion, the ViraFEST assay first stimulated PBMC with viral peptide pools and then applied TCR sequencing. After around ten days of culture, CD4+ T cells were isolated with the EasySep CD4+ T cell isolation kit. Each participant got two doses of an mRNA SARS-CoV-2 vaccine, either BNT162b2 or mRNA-1273. Negative nucleocapsid antibody results before and after vaccination confirmed that the healthy vaccine recipients had no prior SARS-CoV-2 infection. Each well held under 2.5 million PBMC cultured in IMDM containing approximately 5% human AB serum, about 10 IU/ml IL-2 and gentamicin, along with roughly 10 ug/ml peptides. On days 3 and 7, half of the culture medium was replaced with fresh IL-2-containing medium. Each peptide stimulation condition was cultured in triplicate wells unless otherwise noted. Using Ficoll-Paque Plus gradient centrifugation, PBMC were separated from whole blood and then either used fresh or cryopreserved at -140C. The overlapping peptide pools covered the spike proteins of SARS-CoV-2 and of the common cold coronaviruses HCoV-NL63, HCoV-OC43 and HCoV-229E. Genomic DNA was extracted from cultured CD4+ T cells with the QIAamp micro DNA kit.

Comments on this clone: Its antigen is unknown. The input lacks base qualities; no much larger clone sits a single base away.

The clonotype comes from a human donor who received a COVID-19 vaccine. The source was CD4+ T cells from PBMCs cultured with HCoV-229E spike peptides, collected after COVID-19 vaccination. The cell subset or site label, read with the paper, signifies: HCoV-229E spike overlapping peptide pool stimulation. The chain couples TRBV6-5 to TRBJ2-6, with TRBD1 perhaps the D gene, on 5 matching bases. The CDR3 reads as follows: CASSTGSGANVLTF. Here is the DNA: TGTGCCAGCAGCACAGGCTCTGGGGCCAACGTCCTGACTTTC.